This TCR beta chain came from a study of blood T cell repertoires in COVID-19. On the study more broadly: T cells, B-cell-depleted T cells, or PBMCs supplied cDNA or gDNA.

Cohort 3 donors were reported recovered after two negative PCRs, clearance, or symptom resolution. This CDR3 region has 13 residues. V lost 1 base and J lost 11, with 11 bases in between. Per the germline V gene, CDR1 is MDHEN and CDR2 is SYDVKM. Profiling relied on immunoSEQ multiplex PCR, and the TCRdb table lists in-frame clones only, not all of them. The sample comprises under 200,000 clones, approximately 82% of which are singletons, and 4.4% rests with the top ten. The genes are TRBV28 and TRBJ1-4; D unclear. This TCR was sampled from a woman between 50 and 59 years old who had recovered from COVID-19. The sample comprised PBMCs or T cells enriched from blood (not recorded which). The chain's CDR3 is CASSLLGDGKLFF. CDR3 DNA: TGTGCCAGCAGTTTATTGGGTGACGGGAAACTGTTTTTT.